Sequencing of this T cell receptor beta chain was carried out in a study of blood T cell repertoires in COVID-19. The wider study: There were acute and convalescent COVID-19 samples, and they came from the United States, Italy and Spain. PBMCs, B-cell-depleted T cells, or T cells provided the cDNA or gDNA that made up the material.

This clone was counted a few times. Original analysis: Estimated nucleated cell counts came from reference gene primer amplification. The protocol was immunoSEQ multiplex PCR, while the TCRdb copy is restricted to in-frame clones and leaves out a portion. For V, J and clone size, that table is used; D and trimming come from the DNA. The sample has about 310,000 clones, about nine tenths seen once; the top ten hold 1%. Trimming took 5 bases from V and 7 from J; bases not matched to a gene: 5. The CDR3 totals 13 residues. Germline loops: CDR1 MNHEY, CDR2 SVGAGI. Sequences were obtained from peripheral blood. The gene calls are TRBV6-5 and TRBJ1-2; 9 bases match TRBD1. This sequence was found in a man aged 45 to 65 with active or convalescent COVID-19. CDR3 amino acids: CASSPGQGSGYTF. For the CDR3, the DNA is TGTGCCAGCAGTCCGGGACAGGGCAGTGGCTACACCTTC.